These T cell receptor beta chains were read from a single sample in a study of metastatic and nonmetastatic thyroid tumors. With MiXCR, TCRdb called clones anew from the PCR reads. The sample has about 20,000 clones; about 20% are singletons. The sample taken for sequencing was tumor tissue. All receptors come from a female donor with papillary thyroid cancer or a benign thyroid nodule (not recorded which). Some clones in this sample may be carry-over from other donors' samples. Both conserved end residues are part of each CDR3.

CDR3 length	V gene	CDR3 protein
12	TRBV6-1	CASSGTYNEQFF
14	TRBV27	CASSRQGSNQPQHF
15	TRBV7-2	CASSPTGNKNSPLHF
15	TRBV7-9	CASSLGARPNEKLFF
15	TRBV6-1	CASSEAAGGPDTQYF
11	TRBV6-2/TRBV6-3	CASSILDEQYF
15	TRBV28	CASSPAEGPFHEQYF
14	TRBV7-3	CASSLTSGAYEQYF
15	TRBV20-1	CSARGQGAYNSPLHF
14	TRBV28	CASGRAPQADGYTF
14	TRBV6-1	CASTGGPENYEQYF
17	TRBV30	CAWNILRDSLNTGELFF
14	TRBV20-1	CSARGGVDIQPQHF
15	TRBV28	CASSLGGQSPYGYTF
15	TRBV7-3	CASSLGGTDTGELFF
14	TRBV11-1	CASSPGTALETQYF
18	TRBV10-3	CAISEASGRAGHTDTQYF
16	TRBV11-1	CASSSPQTTGAAGYTF
15	TRBV6-4	CASSKGASGIYEQFF
15	TRBV7-2	CASSLASRGVDEQYF
14	TRBV5-1	CASSFVLSGNTIYF
15	TRBV11-2	CASSLDRPHTGELFF
15	TRBV27	CASSSPRSFNEKLFF
15	TRBV5-4	CASSPGGEGTDTQYF
14	TRBV20-1	CSARVSNSNYGYTF
14	TRBV20-1	CSAAKPGSYNEQFF
15	TRBV5-1	CASSLDGQGGYEQYF
11	TRBV20-1	CSAREVGPQHF
14	TRBV2	CASSGTAVNTEAFF
15	TRBV12-5	CASGLLSEIRNIQYF
13	TRBV28	CASSLDLGLAQFF
14	TRBV5-1	CASSLEGSTYEQYF
15	TRBV4-1	CASSQGGRGTGELFF
13	TRBV20-1	CSAEGQNNSPIQF
12	TRBV28	CASSFSTGEAFF
13	TRBV20-1	CSARQREDTEAFF
17	TRBV28	CASSLMRGAGTNYGYTF
14	TRBV24-1	CATSDPQGTDTQYF
16	TRBV2	CASSPRTSGRGETQYF
12	TRBV28	CASSYRGAGYTF